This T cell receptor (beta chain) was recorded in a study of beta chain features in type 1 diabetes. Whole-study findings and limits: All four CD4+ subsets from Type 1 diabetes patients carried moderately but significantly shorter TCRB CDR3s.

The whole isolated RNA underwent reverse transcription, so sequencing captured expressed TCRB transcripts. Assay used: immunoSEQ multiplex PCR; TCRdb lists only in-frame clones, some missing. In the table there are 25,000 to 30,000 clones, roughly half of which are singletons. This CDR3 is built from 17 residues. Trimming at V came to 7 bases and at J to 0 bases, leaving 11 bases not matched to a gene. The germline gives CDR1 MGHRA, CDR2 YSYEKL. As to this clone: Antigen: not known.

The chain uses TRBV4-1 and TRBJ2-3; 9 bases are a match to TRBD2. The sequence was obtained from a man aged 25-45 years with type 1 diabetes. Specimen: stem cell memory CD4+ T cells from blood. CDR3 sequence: CASTRGAGGTSTDTQYF. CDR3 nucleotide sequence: TGCGCCAGCACGAGGGGCGCGGGGGGGACCAGCACAGATACGCAGTATTTT.